This TCR beta chain is from a study of cytomegalovirus exposure and HLA in healthy donors. PCR primers comprised 60 Vbeta and 13 Jbeta primers. The repertoire was sequenced with immunoSEQ multiplex PCR; TCRdb's copy has only in-frame clones and lacks some. This table holds roughly 180,000 clones, about 9.4% found once. This clone was seen more than once but under ten times. The CDR3 length is 14 residues. J was trimmed by 0 bases and V by 5 bases; bases with no gene match: 0. CDR1 is ENHRY and CDR2 is SYGVKD in the germline V gene. This receptor was obtained from a woman aged 25 to 39 in good health and CMV-seropositive. Sample: PBMCs. The chain carries TRBV10-3 and TRBJ2-7; TRBD2 agrees at 11 bases. The CDR3 nucleotides read TGTGCCATCAGTACTAGCGGGAGCTCCTACGAGCAGTACTTC. Translated, it gives CAISTSGSSYEQYF.